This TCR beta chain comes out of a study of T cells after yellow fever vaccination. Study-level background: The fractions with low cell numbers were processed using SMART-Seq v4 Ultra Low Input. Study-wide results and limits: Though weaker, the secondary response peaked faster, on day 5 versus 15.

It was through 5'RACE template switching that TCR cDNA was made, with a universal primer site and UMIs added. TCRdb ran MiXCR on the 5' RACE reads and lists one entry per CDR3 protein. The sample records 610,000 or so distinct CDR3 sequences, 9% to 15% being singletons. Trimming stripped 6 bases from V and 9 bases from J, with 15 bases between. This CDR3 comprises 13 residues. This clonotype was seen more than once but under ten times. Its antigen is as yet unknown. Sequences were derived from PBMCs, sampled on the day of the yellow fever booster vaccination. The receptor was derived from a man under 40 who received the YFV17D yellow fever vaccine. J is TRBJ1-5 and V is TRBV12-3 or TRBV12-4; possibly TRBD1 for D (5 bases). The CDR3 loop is CASSPGGNVPQHF. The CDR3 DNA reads TGTGCCAGCAGCCCTGGGGGTAATGTGCCCCAGCATTTT.